This is a list of T cell receptor beta chains from one sample in a study of control samples from healthy donors and cancer patients. Sequencing used immunoSEQ multiplex PCR; TCRdb keeps in-frame clones, though not all of them. The repertoire holds 150,000 to 200,000 clones, with around 95% as singletons. Sequenced: blood. Every receptor here comes from a woman in her forties in good health. Each CDR3 is given with its conserved first and last residue. D genes are given only for firm matches. For some rows the clone size is stated as once, few or many, or as a class when expanded; others skip it.

abundance	d_gene	j_gene	v_gene	CDR3aa	CDR3nt
.	.	TRBJ1-4	TRBV11-2	CASSGTLGEKLFF	TGTGCCAGCAGCGGCACCTTGGGGGAAAAACTGTTTTTT
.	TRBD2	TRBJ2-1	TRBV27	CASRSSGGYYNEQFF	TGTGCCAGCAGATCTAGCGGGGGGTACTACAATGAGCAGTTCTTC
.	.	TRBJ1-2	TRBV6-5	CASSYSGQDYGYTF	TGTGCCAGCAGTTACTCGGGGCAGGACTATGGCTACACCTTC
.	.	TRBJ1-3	TRBV6-2/TRBV6-3	CASSFGQSGNTIYF	TGTGCCAGCAGTTTCGGTCAGTCTGGAAACACCATATATTTT
.	.	TRBJ2-1	TRBV6-6	CASSRDSSDEQFF	TGTGCCAGCAGCCGAGACAGTTCAGATGAGCAGTTCTTC
.	.	TRBJ1-1	TRBV5-5	CASSLGGQYTEAFF	TGTGCCAGCAGCTTGGGCGGGCAGTACACTGAAGCTTTCTTT
.	TRBD1	TRBJ1-2	TRBV11-1	CASSLVVGTGSDGYTF	TGTGCCAGCAGCTTAGTTGTAGGGACAGGATCGGATGGCTACACCTTC
once	.	TRBJ2-2	TRBV27	CASSFIVGVAGELFF	TGTGCCAGCAGTTTCATCGTTGGGGTTGCCGGGGAGCTGTTTTTT
.	.	TRBJ1-5	TRBV14	CASSQVLSGPQHF	TGTGCCAGCAGCCAAGTTCTTTCGGGGCCCCAGCATTTT
.	.	TRBJ2-1	TRBV5-1	CASSLVGNSYNEQFF	TGCGCCAGCAGCTTGGTTGGGAACTCCTACAATGAGCAGTTCTTC
.	TRBD1	TRBJ2-1	TRBV4-2	CASSQTGTGSLDVQFF	TGTGCCAGCAGCCAAACCGGGACAGGGAGTTTAGATGTGCAGTTCTTC
.	TRBD1	TRBJ1-6	TRBV18	CASSPRTGRSNSPLHF	TGTGCCAGCTCACCAAGGACAGGGCGCAGTAATTCACCCCTCCACTTT
.	.	TRBJ2-4	TRBV7-6	CASSRSVGNIQYF	TGTGCCAGCAGCCGGTCCGTGGGAAACATTCAGTACTTC
.	TRBD1	TRBJ1-2	TRBV7-8	CASSLRTGTNYGYTF	TGTGCCAGCAGCCTCAGGACAGGGACTAACTATGGCTACACCTTC
once	.	TRBJ1-1	TRBV18	CASSPKGRGPLYGAEAFF	TGTGCCAGCTCACCGAAGGGCAGGGGTCCCCTATATGGGGCTGAAGCTTTCTTT
.	TRBD1	TRBJ1-2	TRBV10-3	CAIRGQSEGYTF	TGTGCCATCAGGGGACAGTCTGAAGGCTACACCTTC
.	TRBD1	TRBJ2-7	TRBV11-2	CASSEDRGSEQYF	TGTGCCAGCAGCGAGGACAGGGGGAGTGAGCAGTACTTC
.	TRBD1	TRBJ1-2	TRBV16	CASSQPGTGAYGYTF	TGTGCCAGCAGCCAGCCCGGGACAGGGGCCTATGGCTACACCTTC
once	.	TRBJ1-4	TRBV6-2/TRBV6-3	CASSYSRYSNEKLFF	TGTGCCAGCAGTTACTCGAGATACAGCAATGAAAAACTGTTTTTT
few	.	TRBJ2-1	TRBV11-3	CASSLYSSYNEQFF	TGTGCCAGCAGCCTCTATAGCTCCTACAATGAGCAGTTCTTC
.	.	TRBJ1-6	TRBV5-5	CASSLVAIRLINSPLHF	TGTGCCAGCAGCTTAGTGGCGATAAGGCTGATCAATTCACCCCTCCACTTT
.	.	TRBJ2-7	TRBV9	CASSRGGLVAYEQYF	TGTGCCAGCAGCAGGGGGGGACTGGTTGCCTACGAGCAGTACTTC
.	.	TRBJ2-7	TRBV20-1	CSALTYEQYF	TGCAGTGCCCTCACCTACGAGCAGTACTTC
.	TRBD2	TRBJ2-5	TRBV3-1/TRBV3-2	CASSLGLAGVKETQYF	TGTGCCAGCAGCCTGGGACTAGCGGGAGTAAAGGAGACCCAGTACTTC
.	.	TRBJ1-2	TRBV27	CASRDGTAGYGYTF	TGTGCCAGCAGAGACGGGACGGCGGGATATGGCTACACCTTC
.	.	TRBJ2-7	TRBV11-2	CASSLTIDSLSYEQYF	TGTGCCAGCAGCTTAACCATCGACTCACTCTCCTACGAGCAGTACTTC
.	TRBD2	TRBJ2-1	TRBV19	CASSILAGVEQFF	TGTGCCAGTAGTATACTTGCGGGAGTAGAGCAGTTCTTC
.	.	TRBJ2-5	TRBV10-3	CAISQGGAEETQYF	TGTGCCATCAGTCAGGGGGGGGCTGAAGAGACCCAGTACTTC
once	.	TRBJ2-1	TRBV19	CASSMLRGRGDYNEQFF	TGTGCCAGTAGTATGCTTAGGGGCAGGGGCGATTACAATGAGCAGTTCTTC
.	TRBD2	TRBJ2-1	TRBV6-1	CASSERGPGTSGISNEQFF	TGTGCCAGCAGTGAAAGGGGACCCGGGACTAGCGGGATCTCCAATGAGCAGTTCTTC
.	.	TRBJ1-2	TRBV29-1	CSVARGRDGYTF	TGCAGCGTTGCTAGGGGCAGGGATGGCTACACCTTC
.	.	TRBJ2-7	TRBV9	CASSVEEGAYEQYF	TGTGCCAGCAGCGTAGAGGAGGGGGCCTACGAGCAGTACTTC
.	.	TRBJ1-2	TRBV9	CASSVGEGSYNYGYTF	TGTGCCAGCAGCGTAGGGGAAGGGTCCTATAACTATGGCTACACCTTC
.	.	TRBJ2-7	TRBV21-1	CASPGRVNYEQYF	TGTGCCAGCCCTGGCAGGGTAAATTACGAGCAGTACTTC
.	TRBD1	TRBJ1-6	TRBV6-5	CASSRTGGDHLHF	TGTGCCAGCAGCAGGACAGGAGGCGATCACCTCCACTTT
.	.	TRBJ2-3	TRBV7-2	CASNLGADTQYF	TGTGCCAGCAATCTGGGGGCAGATACGCAGTATTTT
.	TRBD1	TRBJ1-1	TRBV6-5	CASSYEGQGGTEAFF	TGTGCCAGCAGTTACGAGGGACAGGGGGGGACTGAAGCTTTCTTT
.	TRBD2	TRBJ2-3	TRBV7-9	CASSLGTSGGTDTQYF	TGTGCCAGCAGCTTAGGGACTAGCGGGGGCACAGATACGCAGTATTTT
.	.	TRBJ2-3	TRBV7-2	CASPPDTQYF	TGTGCCTCCCCCCCAGATACGCAGTATTTT
.	.	TRBJ1-4	TRBV4-2	CASSQSTGGNEKLFF	TGTGCCAGCAGCCAATCCACAGGCGGTAATGAAAAACTGTTTTTT
.	.	TRBJ2-1	TRBV2	CASTFERNVYNEQFF	TGTGCCAGCACTTTTGAGCGGAACGTCTACAATGAGCAGTTCTTC
.	TRBD1	TRBJ1-4	TRBV7-2	CASAGDSNEKLFF	TGTGCCAGCGCGGGGGACAGTAATGAAAAACTGTTTTTT
.	.	TRBJ1-1	TRBV29-1	CSVQQQGNTEAFF	TGCAGCGTTCAGCAACAGGGGAACACTGAAGCTTTCTTT
.	TRBD2	TRBJ2-7	TRBV7-9	CASSSNPGLNTYEQYF	TGTGCCAGCAGCTCCAATCCGGGACTAAACACTTACGAGCAGTACTTC
.	TRBD1	TRBJ1-1	TRBV6-2/TRBV6-3	CASSYRTGRGTEAFF	TGTGCCAGCAGTTACCGGACAGGGAGAGGCACTGAAGCTTTCTTT
.	TRBD1	TRBJ1-2	TRBV12-3/TRBV12-4	CASSLGQGDGYTF	TGTGCCAGCAGTTTAGGACAGGGCGATGGCTACACCTTC
once	TRBD1	TRBJ1-2	TRBV19	CASSTTIGTVGYTF	TGTGCCAGTAGTACGACCATCGGGACAGTTGGCTACACCTTC